This TCR beta chain was captured in a study of neurological immune-mediated disorders (dated by TCRdb to between 2019 and 2020). As for the study more broadly: Of the approximately 34 multiple sclerosis patients, around 31 had relapsing-remitting MS and 3 had secondary progressive MS. Peripheral blood TCR-beta repertoires from HTLV-I-associated myelopathy (HAM/TSP) patients, multiple sclerosis patients and healthy controls were compared by UMI-based sequencing. Alongside PBMC samples, the set of more than 80 TCR-beta libraries contained longitudinal samples, technical triplicates, and paired CD4+ and CD8+ T-cell subsets that had been sorted. The cohort comprised 60 to 75 subjects: roughly 15 HAM/TSP patients, roughly 34 multiple sclerosis patients and approximately 20 healthy controls.

Unsorted PBMC libraries were generated from 2 million PBMCs stored in RNAlater at -80 °C until RNA extraction. The multiple sclerosis patients were enrolled in a US clinical protocol that evaluated disease progression with magnetic resonance imaging. Peripheral blood was subjected to Ficoll-Hypaque density gradient centrifugation to isolate PBMCs, which were then cryopreserved in liquid nitrogen. Trimmed from V: 5 bases; trimmed from J: 6 bases; junction bases lacking a gene match: 9. Measured from the cysteine to the phenylalanine, the CDR3 is 14 residues long. The sequence is cut down to CDR3 DNA, 42 bases in frame from base 1. Looking up the germline V gene (reference sequence) yields CDR1 DFQATT and CDR2 SNEGSKA. General study outcomes and caveats: Expanded clones from different subjects shared no identical CDR3 amino acid sequences, which suggests that TCR-beta repertoires were private in all groups. In phylogenetic analysis, the repertoires of 18 of 34 MS patients grouped into a cluster of related CDR3 sequences, which suggests a possible signature at the repertoire level. The MS cluster showed no association with clinical or MRI features, and the authors stated that larger cohorts are needed. TCR clonal expansion was greatest in HAM/TSP patients and smallest in MS patients, who ranked below even healthy controls.

The sample holds many counts of this clonotype. Its specific antigen is unknown. The sample holds no much larger clone one base away, and base qualities are not on file. cDNA was synthesized by template-switch 5'RACE using a primer with a 10-nucleotide random unique molecular identifier that tagged each TCR transcript. Every sequencing run covered 15-18 subjects and yielded more than 180 million TCR-beta sequences. The RNeasy kit was used for extraction of total RNA. TCR-beta VDJ regions were amplified with primers for the TCR constant region and the 5'RACE anchor, using the KAPA Real-time Library Amplification kit. A first PCR added sample indexes and Illumina adaptors, and a second PCR then raised library yield. After Ampure bead purification, the roughly 650 bp TCR product was size-selected on a 2% E-gel SizeSelection system. Before pooling, library quality was assessed on a Bioanalyzer, concentration was determined with Qubit, and library quantification was performed with the Kapa Library Quantification kit. An Illumina HiSeq 2500 was used to sequence the libraries paired-end at 2 x 150 bp. To increase sequence diversity, roughly 24-32% phiX was spiked into each library pool. For the original study's pipeline: Quality-filtered reads were processed with the UMI-based MiGEC pipeline, which removed over 75% of raw TCR sequences during error correction. IMGT germline references were used for aligning VDJ genes, and each clonotype was defined as a unique CDR3 amino acid sequence together with its V-J genes. Clonal expansion, Shannon diversity, and CDR3 relatedness (CalcPairwiseDistances, ClusterSamples) were evaluated with VDJtools, and phylogenetic trees were built with CLCbio workbench. A clone was classed as expanded if it had 8 or more unique UMIs, a cutoff based on coefficient-of-variation modelling across technical triplicates. The public reads were quality trimmed at Q25 with fastp and then assembled into clones with MiXCR by TCRdb, keeping productive beta chains. Records with the same CDR3 protein are collapsed into one entry carrying the most frequent genes and DNA. The V and J calls and clone size come from TCRdb's table, not from the authors' own analysis. The sample yields 40,000 to 50,000 distinct CDR3 sequences; 2% to 3% were counted once. The ten biggest clones cover less than 15% of the sample.

The chain joins TRBV20-1 to TRBJ1-5; 8 middle bases align to TRBD1. Source material: PBMCs. The clonotype was recovered from a man aged 25-45 years with multiple sclerosis. The nucleotide sequence is TGCAGTGCTGGGGGACAGGAGGTGAGTCAGCCCCAGCATTTT. This is translated as CSAGGQEVSQPQHF.